The 20 T cell receptor beta chains below all came from one sample that was sequenced in a study of T cell responses to AZD1222 COVID-19 vaccine. Some clones are missing from TCRdb's copy, which holds only in-frame ones; the method was immunoSEQ multiplex PCR. The sample holds 150,000 to 200,000 clones, less than 90% seen once. Sample: peripheral blood, taken on day 0 of AZD1222 vaccination. These receptors originate from an adult in good health.

The CDR3 region has the DNA TGCGCCAGCAGTCTGACAGGGTCCACAGATACGCAGTATTTT. This gives the protein CASSLTGSTDTQYF. The chain carries TRBV10-1 and TRBJ2-3; 7 bases fit TRBD1. The CDR3 length is 14 residues. Per germline, CDR1 WNHNN and CDR2 SYGVQD (reference sequence). V lost 5 bases to trimming and J lost 2 bases; unmatched junction nucleotides: 4.

The genes are TRBV6-5 and TRBJ1-2; TRBD1 agrees at 7 bases. The CDR3 runs 15 residues. V lost 2 bases and J lost 6; bases outside the gene matches: 9. CDR1 and CDR2 from the germline V gene are MNHEY and SVGAGI. As DNA, the CDR3 is TGTGCCAGCAGTTACGTCAAACAGGGGTCGAATGGCTACACCTTC. This translates into CASSYVKQGSNGYTF.

V gene TRBV7-9 combines with J gene TRBJ2-1; tentatively, D is TRBD1 or TRBD2 (5 bases each). Looked up from germline, CDR1 is SEHNR and CDR2 is FQNEAQ (reference sequence). V was shortened by 5 bases and J by 6 bases, with 8 bases between the two germline ends. The length of the CDR3 is 12 residues. Written as DNA, the CDR3 is TGTGCCAGCAGCCTGGGGGTCAATGAGCAGTTCTTC. This encodes CASSLGVNEQFF. The variable domain in full, with the rest retrieved from reference TRBV7-9 and TRBJ2-1, is DTGVSQNPRHKITKRGQNVTFRCDPISEHNRLYWYRQTLGQGPEFLTYFQNEAQLEKSRLLSDRFSAERPKGSFSTLEIQRTEQGDSAMYLCASSLGVNEQFFGPGTRLTVL.

This clone was observed a few times. This chain links TRBV15 with TRBJ1-1; D remains unclear. CDR1 and CDR2 (germline): LNHNV, YYDKDF (reference sequence). V shed 3 bases and J shed 1 base, with 12 bases lying between them. This CDR3 is built from 15 residues. CDR3 sequence: CATSRGGPGNTEAFF. CDR3 in DNA: TGTGCCACCAGCAGGGGCGGCCCCGGGAACACTGAAGCTTTCTTT. Complete variable domain (other parts from reference TRBV15 and TRBJ1-1): DAMVIQNPRYQVTQFGKPVTLSCSQTLNHNVMYWYQQKSSQAPKLLFHYYDKDFNNEADTPDNFQSRRPNTSFCFLDIRSPGLGDTAMYLCATSRGGPGNTEAFFGQGTRLTVV.

The chain is built from TRBV9 and TRBJ1-1, with D possibly matching TRBD1 (5 bases). Germline CDR1 reads SGDLS; CDR2 reads YYNGEE. CDR3 length equals 15 residues. Trimming removed 4 bases at V and 2 bases at J, with 15 bases between. In DNA, the CDR3 is TGTGCCAGCAGCCTTTCAGACAGTAGTAACACTGAAGCTTTCTTT. Amino acids: CASSLSDSSNTEAFF.

The chain combines TRBV27 with TRBJ2-1; D unclear. This CDR3 is 15 amino acids long. The germline CDR1 and CDR2 sequences are MNHEY and SMNVEV (reference sequence). The V gene lost 5 bases and the J gene lost 2 bases, with 13 bases spanning the gap. CDR3 in amino acids: CASSHPWTAYNEQFF. The CDR3 DNA reads TGTGCCAGCAGTCACCCATGGACGGCCTACAATGAGCAGTTCTTC.

The sample holds one count of this clone. This rearrangement joins TRBV6-1 to TRBJ2-1, with 10 nucleotides matching TRBD2. The germline gives CDR1 MNHNS, CDR2 SASEGT. With V trimmed by 2 bases and J by 4 bases, 5 bases remained unmatched. The CDR3 is 16 amino acids. The CDR3 DNA follows: TGTGCCAGCAGTGAACAGGTTAGCGGGAGGTACAATGAGCAGTTCTTC. Amino acid sequence: CASSEQVSGRYNEQFF.

This rearrangement joins TRBV24-1 to TRBJ2-7; a weak D match, TRBD1 (5 bases). The germline V and J ends were trimmed by 3 bases and 4 bases, with 15 bases remaining between them. This CDR3 is 15 amino acids long. Germline CDR1 KGHDR, CDR2 SFDVKD. CDR3 loop: CATSDPGQGSYEQYF. The CDR3 DNA follows: TGTGCCACCAGTGATCCCGGGCAGGGTAGTTACGAGCAGTACTTC.

The chain uses TRBV4-3 and TRBJ1-1; possible D gene TRBD1, 5 bases. This CDR3 comprises 14 residues. Looked up from germline, CDR1 is LGHNA and CDR2 is YSLEER. Between the trimmed V and J ends, which lost 4 bases and 4 bases, there was a span of 13 bases. CDR3 sequence: CASSPTRVGTEAFF. As DNA, the CDR3 is TGCGCCAGCAGCCCAACCAGGGTGGGCACTGAAGCTTTCTTT.

The rearrangement joins TRBV20-1 to TRBJ1-1; no definite D call. The germline CDR1 and CDR2 sequences are DFQATT and SNEGSKA (reference sequence). The CDR3 length is 9 residues. The CDR3 here is CTPNTEAFF. The DNA for the CDR3 is TGCACCCCGAACACTGAAGCTTTCTTT.

The V and J genes are TRBV9 and TRBJ2-1; TRBD2 aligns across 12 bases. J gave up 8 bases and V 4 bases, and 7 bases lay outside the gene matches. The CDR3 is 15 amino acids. CDR1 is SGDLS, CDR2 YYNGEE, per germline. The CDR3 coding sequence is TGTGCCAGCAGCCCTAGCGGGGGGGTGAGCGATGAGCAGTTCTTC. Its protein product is CASSPSGGVSDEQFF.

The chain couples TRBV4-1 to TRBJ2-1; 9 positions agree with TRBD2. Trimming at V came to 4 bases and at J to 7 bases, leaving 14 bases not matched to a gene. Per germline, CDR1 MGHRA and CDR2 YSYEKL. The CDR3 consists of 17 residues. The CDR3 DNA sequence: TGCGCCAGCAGCCCAGTAGTTGTAGCGGGAGTATTGAATGAGCAGTTCTTC. Its translation: CASSPVVVAGVLNEQFF.

V is TRBV2 and J is TRBJ1-5, with 8 bases identical to TRBD1. Trimming at V came to 4 bases and at J to 7 bases, leaving 6 bases not matched to a gene. This CDR3 is 14 amino acids long. The germline gives CDR1 SNHLY, CDR2 FYNNEI. CDR3 sequence: CASSGQGIRQPQHF. CDR3 bases: TGTGCCAGCAGTGGACAGGGGATTAGGCAGCCCCAGCATTTT.

This chain joins TRBV10-3 and TRBJ2-7; unclear D gene. The germline V gene has CDR1 ENHRY and CDR2 SYGVKD. CDR3 size: 13 residues. V was shortened by 2 bases and J by 1 base, with 6 bases between the two germline ends. The DNA of the CDR3 is TGTGCCATCAGTGAGATTGCTTCCTACGAGCAGTACTTC. Translated: CAISEIASYEQYF.

This chain uses TRBV19 with TRBJ2-3, with D unclear. The CDR3 extends over 16 amino acids. The germline gives CDR1 LNHDA, CDR2 SQIVND (reference sequence). Trimming shortened V by 5 bases and J by 7 bases, and 22 bases separated the two germline ends. CDR3 in amino acids: CASSGLVRPTTHTQYF. The CDR3 nucleotides are TGTGCCAGTAGTGGGCTAGTACGACCCACCACTCATACGCAGTATTTT.

V usage is TRBV24-1 and J usage is TRBJ2-1; D is uncertain. The CDR3 spans 12 residues. The V gene's germline CDR1 is KGHDR and CDR2 SFDVKD. V was cut by 6 bases and J by 7 bases, with 9 bases left in between. The DNA for the CDR3 is TGTGCCACCAGTAAAGGGTTTAATGAGCAGTTCTTC. Translated, it gives CATSKGFNEQFF.

The chain employs TRBV10-3 and TRBJ2-7; 8 bases fit TRBD2. CDR3 length: 16 residues. The V gene's germline CDR1 is ENHRY and CDR2 SYGVKD. Trimming cost V 6 bases and J 0 bases; bases outside gene matches: 10. In DNA, the CDR3 is TGTGCCATCAGCCGGGGGGGGACTAGTTCCTCCTACGAGCAGTACGTC. Amino acid sequence: CAISRGGTSSSYEQYV.

V and J are TRBV29-1 and TRBJ1-2; 9 nucleotides match TRBD1. The length of the CDR3 is 13 residues. The J segment lost 4 bases and the V segment lost 4 bases, leaving 4 bases of the junction unmatched. CDR1 and CDR2 (germline): SQVTM, ANQGSEA. The CDR3 region has the DNA TGCAGCGTTGGACAGGGGGGGTTCTATGGCTACACCTTC. Protein sequence: CSVGQGGFYGYTF. Full variable domain (outside the CDR3, taken from reference TRBV29-1 and TRBJ1-2): SAVISQKPSRDICQRGTSLTIQCQVDSQVTMMFWYRQQPGQSLTLIATANQGSEATYESGFVIDKFPISRPNLTFSTLTVSNMSPEDSSIYLCSVGQGGFYGYTFGSGTRLTVV.

V and J are TRBV6-2 or TRBV6-3 and TRBJ1-3; D unresolved. Germline-derived CDR1 and CDR2 are MNHEY and SVGEGT. V was cut by 0 bases and J by 4 bases, with 10 bases left in between. The length of the CDR3 is 15 residues. The CDR3 coding sequence is TGTGCCAGCAGTTACTCGAGTGGCGGAGGAAACACCATATATTTT. Its translation is CASSYSSGGGNTIYF.

This chain joins TRBV28 and TRBJ2-7, with 10 bases identical to TRBD2. Germline V lookup: CDR1 MDHEN, CDR2 SYDVKM. V dropped 2 bases and J dropped 13; count of bases not matched to a gene: 14. The CDR3 sequence is 15 residues long. CDR3 sequence: CASSLKGLAGVPPYV. The CDR3 DNA sequence: TGTGCCAGCAGTTTAAAGGGCCTAGCGGGGGTTCCCCCTTACGTC.